The 19 T cell receptor beta chains below were found in one sample sequenced in a study of T-cell reconstitution after alpha-beta-depleted transplantation in children. For TCRbeta, the library was prepared with unique molecular identifiers. One entry per CDR3 protein results from TCRdb running MiXCR on the PCR reads. The data contain about 290,000 distinct CDR3 sequences, roughly a tenth of them singletons. The source was PBMCs, collected before TCRalphabeta/CD19-depleted stem cell transplant. Every receptor here comes from a boy younger than two with acute myeloid leukemia, due to receive a stem cell transplant.

This clonotype has at least ten counts. This chain joins TRBV18 and TRBJ2-1; D not resolved. The germline V gene encodes CDR1 KGHSH and CDR2 LQKENI. The CDR3 totals 17 residues. V was clipped by 3 bases and J by 7 bases, with 22 bases between them. In DNA, the CDR3 is TGTGCCAGCTCACCTTCGGTTTTACGGGTATCAGGTAATGAGCAGTTCTTC. Translated: CASSPSVLRVSGNEQFF.

This clonotype was found many times. The V call is TRBV5-1, the J call TRBJ2-3; TRBD2 matches at 16 bases. With V trimmed by 2 bases and J by 4 bases, 7 bases remained unmatched. Germline-derived CDR1 and CDR2 are SGHRS and YFSETQ. CDR3 size: 18 residues. The CDR3 DNA reads TGCGCCAGCAGCTTTACCGGGACTAGCGGGGGGGCGCCAGATACGCAGTATTTT. This sequence encodes CASSFTGTSGGAPDTQYF. Together with reference TRBV5-1 and TRBJ2-3, the CDR3 gives the full variable domain: KAGVTQTPRYLIKTRGQQVTLSCSPISGHRSVSWYQQTPGQGLQFLFEYFSETQRNKGNFPGRFSGRQFSNSRSEMNVSTLELGDSALYLCASSFTGTSGGAPDTQYFGPGTRLTVL.

As for this clonotype: A much larger clonotype is one base distant, so this may be a read error. The genes are TRBV12-3 or TRBV12-4 and TRBJ2-7; a weak D match, TRBD1 (6 bases). V was cut by 0 bases and J by 8 bases, with 20 bases left in between. The CDR3 has 16 residues. CDR3 sequence: CASSLAPLDRAGQQYF. The DNA for the CDR3 is TGTGCCAGCAGTTTAGCGCCTTTGGACAGAGCAGGACAGCAGTACTTC.

This clonotype was counted many times. This rearrangement joins TRBV6-2 or TRBV6-3 to TRBJ1-1; D gene uncertain. The CDR3 has 13 amino acids. Deletions cut 4 bases from V and 1 base from J, with 7 bases between. The V gene's germline CDR1 is MNHEY and CDR2 SVGEGT. The CDR3 bases are TGTGCCAGCAGTTGGGCTGCGAACACTGAAGCTTTCTTT. This encodes CASSWAANTEAFF.

The table lists this clonotype with many counts. The chain uses TRBV20-1 and TRBJ2-7, with 7 bases identical to TRBD1. The CDR3 runs 15 residues. After removal of 0 bases from V and 3 bases from J, the junction contained 8 bases not matched to a gene. Germline assignment: CDR1 DFQATT and CDR2 SNEGSKA (reference sequence). CDR3 protein: CSARDPTGYGYEQYF. The CDR3 coding sequence is TGCAGTGCTAGAGACCCGACAGGGTACGGCTACGAGCAGTACTTC.

Only a few counts were recorded for this clonotype. The chain uses TRBV28 and TRBJ1-2, with D unclear. Germline CDR1 is MDHEN and CDR2 is SYDVKM. The CDR3 spans 13 residues. V lost 2 bases and J 5 bases, leaving 9 bases between the germline ends. CDR3 amino acids: CASSLRRGYGYTF. The CDR3 bases are TGTGCCAGCAGTTTAAGACGAGGGTATGGCTACACCTTC.

The table lists this clonotype with many counts. The chain joins TRBV3-1 to TRBJ2-2, with D uncertain. Trimming cost V 4 bases and J 5 bases, with 17 bases left between them. CDR3 length: 16 residues. Germline V gives CDR1 LGHDT, CDR2 YNNKEL (reference sequence). The DNA for the CDR3 is TGTGCCAGCAGCCCCCGTGGGGAACGACCGACCGGGGAGCTGTTTTTT. Amino acid sequence: CASSPRGERPTGELFF.

This clonotype was found a few times. The genes are TRBV6-1 and TRBJ2-7; the match to TRBD1 covers 8 bases. V lost 4 bases, J lost 0 bases, and 5 bases stayed unmatched. This CDR3 comprises 15 residues. The germline V gene encodes CDR1 MNHNS and CDR2 SASEGT. CDR3 loop: CASSVGGTGSYEQYF. The CDR3 DNA reads TGTGCCAGCAGTGTTGGGGGGACAGGCTCCTACGAGCAGTACTTC.

This clonotype was detected many times. V gene TRBV15 combines with J gene TRBJ1-4; D is uncertain. Germline CDR1 is LNHNV and CDR2 is YYDKDF (reference sequence). This CDR3 comprises 12 residues. V gave up 3 bases and J gave up 5 bases, with 4 bases separating them. The CDR3 protein is CATSRVNEKLFF. DNA for the CDR3: TGTGCCACCAGCAGGGTCAATGAAAAACTGTTTTTT.

This clonotype has only one observation. The V gene is TRBV7-2, the J gene TRBJ2-1, with 9 positions matching TRBD2. J gave up 4 bases and V 5 bases, and 9 bases lay outside the gene matches. CDR3 length: 16 residues. Germline CDR1 SGHTA, CDR2 FQGNSA. In nucleotides, the CDR3 is TGTGCCAGCAGCCCCCGTGAGCGGGGGGTTTACAATGAGCAGTTCTTC. It translates to CASSPRERGVYNEQFF.

Ten or more counts support this clonotype. This chain links TRBV28 with TRBJ2-2; 11 nucleotides agree with TRBD2. V lost 5 bases, J lost 1 base, and 3 bases stayed unmatched. Per the germline V gene, CDR1 is MDHEN and CDR2 is SYDVKM. The CDR3 is made up of 16 amino acids. CDR3 bases: TGTGCCAGCAGTCCTACTAGCGGGGGGAACACCGGGGAGCTGTTTTTT. It yields the protein CASSPTSGGNTGELFF. The variable domain in full, with the rest retrieved from reference TRBV28 and TRBJ2-2, is DVKVTQSSRYLVKRTGEKVFLECVQDMDHENMFWYRQDPGLGLRLIYFSYDVKMKEKGDIPEGYSVSREKKERFSLILESASTNQTSMYLCASSPTSGGNTGELFFGEGSRLTVL.

The J gene is TRBJ1-2, the V gene TRBV20-1, with no clear D. Germline values: CDR1 DFQATT, CDR2 SNEGSKA (reference sequence). This CDR3 contains 13 residues. Trimming removed 0 bases at V and 8 bases at J, with 13 bases between. The CDR3 reads CSARDRTTGGYTF. As DNA, the CDR3 is TGCAGTGCTAGAGATCGGACGACGGGGGGCTACACCTTC.

This clonotype has ten or more counts. The rearrangement uses TRBV28 and TRBJ2-1; D might be TRBD2 (5 bases). V lost 2 bases to trimming and J lost 9 bases, with 14 bases between them. The germline gives CDR1 MDHEN, CDR2 SYDVKM. This CDR3 spans 14 amino acids. The CDR3 DNA sequence: TGTGCCAGCAGTTTAGTTGGAAGAGGGCCTGAGCAGTTCTTC. Amino acids: CASSLVGRGPEQFF.

This clonotype has ten or more counts. This chain links TRBV12-3 or TRBV12-4 with TRBJ1-4; perhaps TRBD1 as D (5 bases). V shed 3 bases and J shed 8 bases, with 10 bases lying between them. CDR3 length: 13 residues. The DNA for the CDR3 is TGTGCCAGCAGTTTCCGGGGGGTAGAAAAACTGTTTTTT. Translating it yields CASSFRGVEKLFF.

This clonotype appeared many times. The rearrangement uses TRBV2 and TRBJ2-7; 8 bases align to TRBD1. Trimming at V came to 6 bases and at J to 1 base, leaving 2 bases not matched to a gene. Germline values: CDR1 SNHLY, CDR2 FYNNEI. CDR3 length equals 13 residues. This chain's CDR3 is CASSRQGSYEQYF. The CDR3 DNA is TGTGCCAGCAGCAGACAGGGGTCCTACGAGCAGTACTTC. The variable domain in full, completed from reference TRBV2 and TRBJ2-7, reads EPEVTQTPSHQVTQMGQEVILRCVPISNHLYFYWYRQILGQKVEFLVSFYNNEISEKSEIFDDQFSVERPDGSNFTLKIRSTKLEDSAMYFCASSRQGSYEQYFGPGTRLTVT.

A word on this clonotype: A read error may explain this, as a much larger clone is one base away. The chain recombines TRBV6-2 or TRBV6-3 with TRBJ2-6, with D perhaps matching TRBD1 (5 bases). The CDR3 sequence is 15 residues long. Germline-derived CDR1 and CDR2 are MNHEY and SVGEGT. The CDR3 sequence is CASSYQGSVANVLTF. DNA for the CDR3: TGTGCCAGCAGTTACCAGGGCTCTGTGGCCAACGTCCTGACTTTC.

This clonotype was counted many times. The V call is TRBV9, the J call TRBJ1-6; unclear D gene. CDR1 SGDLS and CDR2 YYNGEE come from the germline V gene. This CDR3 spans 14 amino acids. V lost 0 bases, J lost 7 bases, and 8 bases lay in between. The DNA of the CDR3 is TGTGCCAGCAGCGTAGGTAAAGCGAATTCACCCCTCCACTTT. It is translated as CASSVGKANSPLHF.

This clonotype has at least ten counts. For the CDR3, the DNA is TGTGCCAGCAGCTTCACCGTCCTCGCAGATACGCAGTATTTT. It codes for CASSFTVLADTQYF. The chain uses TRBV7-9 and TRBJ2-3; D unclear. Germline CDR1 SEHNR, CDR2 FQNEAQ (reference sequence). V was cut by 3 bases and J by 4 bases, with 11 bases left in between. CDR3 length equals 14 residues.

This clonotype was seen many times. CDR3 sequence reads: CASTPDGYGYTF. The DNA of the CDR3 is TGTGCCAGCACCCCGGACGGTTATGGCTACACCTTC. The chain is built from TRBV28 and TRBJ1-2, with D hard to call. V gave up 7 bases and J gave up 5 bases, with 11 bases separating them. Germline V lookup: CDR1 MDHEN, CDR2 SYDVKM. The CDR3 has 12 amino acids.